The next 23 T cell receptor beta chains were all read from a single sample in a study of blood T cell repertoires in COVID-19. Sequencing used immunoSEQ multiplex PCR; TCRdb keeps in-frame clones, though not all of them. The sample records some 99,000 clones, 75% to 85% being singletons. The specimen sequenced was peripheral blood. The receptors derive from a man between 65 and 80 years old with acute or convalescent COVID-19.

The rearrangement joins TRBV4-2 to TRBJ1-4; D perhaps matches TRBD1 (5 bases). Per the germline V gene, CDR1 is LGHNA and CDR2 is YNFKEQ. The V end lost 1 base, the J end lost 4 bases, and 13 bases lay between the germline ends. This CDR3 region has 16 residues. The CDR3 reads CASSQADRAYNEKLFF. The CDR3 nucleotides are TGTGCCAGCAGCCAAGCCGACAGAGCTTATAATGAAAAACTGTTTTTT.

About this clone: Mismatch with germline at one junction end may stem from a read error. The chain couples TRBV2 to TRBJ2-7, with 8 bases fitting TRBD2. This CDR3 spans 12 amino acids. Germline V gene data show CDR1 as SNHLY and CDR2 as FYNNEI. The CDR3 DNA sequence: TGTGCCAGCAGTGAGGGAGCGGGAGTCCTGAACTTC. It codes for CASSEGAGVLNF.

This sequence joins TRBV11-1 and TRBJ1-2, with D possibly TRBD1 on 5 matching bases. The germline gives CDR1 SGHAT, CDR2 FQDESV (reference sequence). Trimming removed 1 base from V and 7 bases from J, with 16 bases in between. The CDR3 sequence is 15 residues long. The CDR3: CASSLGFGGDGGYTF. The CDR3 coding sequence is TGTGCCAGCAGCTTAGGATTCGGGGGAGACGGTGGCTACACCTTC.

Here the CDR3 DNA reads TGTGCCAGCAGCCCTATGAATGAGCAGTTCTTC. It codes for CASSPMNEQFF. The chain has TRBV7-6 and TRBJ2-1; D remains ambiguous. The V end was cut by 5 bases, the J end by 7 bases, with 6 bases between. This CDR3 spans 11 amino acids. The V gene's germline CDR1 is SGHVS and CDR2 FNYEAQ.

This chain links TRBV6-5 with TRBJ2-2; D gene ambiguous. Germline values: CDR1 MNHEY, CDR2 SVGAGI. V shed 2 bases and J shed 3 bases, with 13 bases lying between them. The CDR3 consists of 16 residues. CDR3 sequence reads: CASSYQPSLDTGELFF. The CDR3 DNA reads as TGTGCCAGCAGTTACCAGCCTAGTCTCGACACCGGGGAGCTGTTTTTT.

The count of this clone is one. The chain couples TRBV10-3 to TRBJ1-5; D remains ambiguous. With 4 bases removed from V and 4 bases from J, the gap between germline ends came to 5 bases. The germline CDR1 and CDR2 sequences are ENHRY and SYGVKD. The CDR3 has 12 amino acids. The CDR3 DNA is TGTGCCATCAGTGGAGGGAATCAGCCCCAGCATTTT. It specifies CAISGGNQPQHF.

The V and J genes are TRBV28 and TRBJ2-5; D might be TRBD1 (6 bases). Germline V gene data show CDR1 as MDHEN and CDR2 as SYDVKM. This CDR3 has 15 amino acids. V was cut by 5 bases and J by 5 bases, with 18 bases left in between. CDR3 residues: CASSPQGFGVETQYF. The CDR3, as DNA: TGTGCCAGCAGTCCACAGGGTTTCGGGGTTGAGACCCAGTACTTC.

This clone has just one count. The chain combines TRBV19 with TRBJ1-3; the D is unclear. The germline V and J ends were trimmed by 5 bases and 7 bases, with 18 bases remaining between them. Germline V gene lookup returns CDR1 LNHDA and CDR2 SQIVND (reference sequence). The CDR3 contains 15 residues. The CDR3 loop reads CASSLGGGMANTIYF. The CDR3 DNA sequence: TGTGCCAGTAGTCTAGGCGGAGGGATGGCGAACACCATATATTTT.

This clone has a handful of counts. J is TRBJ1-1 and V is TRBV9; 9 nucleotides match TRBD1. This CDR3 has 15 amino acids. V gave up 0 bases and J gave up 5 bases; unmatched junction bases: 5. Germline values: CDR1 SGDLS, CDR2 YYNGEE. This chain's CDR3 is CASSVDRGPWTEAFF. CDR3 in DNA: TGTGCCAGCAGCGTAGACAGGGGGCCATGGACTGAAGCTTTCTTT. Together with reference TRBV9 and TRBJ1-1, the CDR3 gives the full variable domain: DSGVTQTPKHLITATGQRVTLRCSPRSGDLSVYWYQQSLDQGLQFLIQYYNGEERAKGNILERFSAQQFPDLHSELNLSSLELGDSALYFCASSVDRGPWTEAFFGQGTRLTVV.

The J gene is TRBJ2-4, the V gene TRBV15, with D hard to call. Germline CDR1 and CDR2: LNHNV and YYDKDF (reference sequence). V lost 2 bases, J lost 4 bases, and 21 bases lay in between. This CDR3 spans 18 amino acids. The CDR3 spells CATSRSPPLNLVKNIQYF. The CDR3, as DNA: TGTGCCACCAGCAGATCGCCACCACTGAACCTCGTAAAAAACATTCAGTACTTC.

The gene calls are TRBV27 and TRBJ1-6, with D maybe TRBD1 (5 bases). This CDR3 has 13 amino acids. V lost 5 bases to trimming and J lost 14 bases, with 16 bases between them. Per germline, CDR1 MNHEY and CDR2 SMNVEV (reference sequence). As DNA, the CDR3 is TGTGCCAGCAGTCGGGAGTACAGGAGCACCCTCCACTTT. Translated: CASSREYRSTLHF.

The chain links TRBV14 to TRBJ2-7, with 8 bases fitting TRBD2. Germline V lookup: CDR1 SGHDN, CDR2 FVKESK. Trimming took 1 base from V and 3 from J; bases not matched to a gene: 5. CDR3 length: 15 residues. CDR3 in amino acids: CASSQGGGRSYEQYF. The CDR3, as DNA: TGTGCCAGCAGCCAAGGGGGCGGGAGGAGCTACGAGCAGTACTTC.

The chain links TRBV10-3 to TRBJ1-5; no clear D gene. Germline values: CDR1 ENHRY, CDR2 SYGVKD. V lost 4 bases and J lost 0, with 4 bases in between. The CDR3 runs 13 residues. The chain's CDR3 is CAISAGSNQPQHF. The DNA for the CDR3 is TGTGCCATCAGTGCGGGTAGCAATCAGCCCCAGCATTTT.

The chain combines TRBV10-3 with TRBJ1-2; D gene unclear. V was trimmed by 7 bases and J by 2 bases, leaving 5 bases between them. The length of the CDR3 is 11 residues. Germline V gene lookup returns CDR1 ENHRY and CDR2 SYGVKD. The CDR3 reads CAIMANYGYTF. In DNA form, the CDR3 reads TGTGCCATCATGGCAAACTATGGCTACACCTTC.

V usage is TRBV6-1 and J usage is TRBJ2-1; the match to TRBD2 covers 8 bases. J lost 7 bases, V lost 1 base, and 6 bases had no gene match. The germline gives CDR1 MNHNS, CDR2 SASEGT. This CDR3 region has 15 residues. The CDR3 region has the DNA TGTGCCAGCAGTGAAGGGAGTAGCGGGAAAAATGAGCAGTTCTTC. This codes for CASSEGSSGKNEQFF.

V gene TRBV6-5 combines with J gene TRBJ1-2; D gene unclear. Germline V gene lookup returns CDR1 MNHEY and CDR2 SVGAGI. Deletions cut 2 bases from V and 3 bases from J, with 13 bases between. The CDR3 runs to 15 residues. DNA for the CDR3: TGTGCCAGCAGTTACCGTCCCGGTGTGGACTATGGCTACACCTTC. This encodes CASSYRPGVDYGYTF.

The gene calls are TRBV12-3 or TRBV12-4 and TRBJ2-7; D is possibly TRBD2 (6 bases). CDR3 length equals 12 residues. V was clipped by 6 bases and J by 4 bases, with 10 bases between them. This chain's CDR3 is CASSYGLYEQYF. The CDR3 DNA follows: TGTGCCAGCAGCTACGGACTATACGAGCAGTACTTC.

The chain couples TRBV19 to TRBJ2-2; a possible D gene is TRBD2 (6 bases). Germline CDR1 reads LNHDA; CDR2 reads SQIVND (reference sequence). The CDR3 length is 14 residues. V was pared by 8 bases and J by 7 bases, with 17 bases between. The CDR3 nucleotides are TGTGCCAGTCGACTAGTCGGTCGTGGCGGGGAGCTGTTTTTT. Translating it yields CASRLVGRGGELFF.

This clone was seen many times. The chain has TRBV6-5 and TRBJ2-1; 9 nucleotides match TRBD1. Germline loops: CDR1 MNHEY, CDR2 SVGAGI. This CDR3 has 14 residues. Trimming cost V 7 bases and J 3 bases; bases outside gene matches: 4. Here the CDR3 DNA reads TGTGCCAGCACCAGACAGGGGGGCTACAATGAGCAGTTCTTC. It encodes CASTRQGGYNEQFF.

The rearrangement joins TRBV18 to TRBJ1-2, with 7 nucleotides matching TRBD1. CDR1 and CDR2 (germline): KGHSH, LQKENI. CDR3 size: 14 residues. With V trimmed by 4 bases and J by 3 bases, 5 bases remained unmatched. CDR3 in DNA: TGTGCCAGCTCACTAGTCGACAGGGACTATGGCTACACCTTC. Translating it yields CASSLVDRDYGYTF.

This CDR3 reads CASSADNQPQHF. The CDR3 nucleotides are TGTGCCAGCAGCGCAGACAATCAGCCCCAGCATTTT. The rearrangement joins TRBV5-4 to TRBJ1-5, with D hard to call. This CDR3 is 12 amino acids long. V lost 4 bases to trimming and J lost 3 bases, with 5 bases between them. The V gene's germline CDR1 is SGHNT and CDR2 YYREEE (reference sequence).

The V and J genes are TRBV27 and TRBJ2-2; 11 positions agree with TRBD2. In germline, CDR1 is MNHEY, CDR2 SMNVEV (reference sequence). After removal of 2 bases from V and 6 bases from J, the junction contained 2 bases not matched to a gene. The CDR3 covers 15 residues. The CDR3 region is CASSLVLAGAGELFF. The CDR3 bases are TGTGCCAGCAGTTTAGTACTAGCGGGGGCCGGGGAGCTGTTTTTT.

The chain employs TRBV5-1 and TRBJ1-5; 7 bases map to TRBD1. Per germline, CDR1 SGHRS and CDR2 YFSETQ. The CDR3 consists of 17 residues. The trim removed 2 bases at V and 0 bases at J, leaving 8 bases unmatched. CDR3 DNA sequence: TGCGCCAGCAGCTTAGACGGGACAGCTTCTAGCAATCAGCCCCAGCATTTT. It encodes CASSLDGTASSNQPQHF.